This T cell receptor beta chain came from a study of T cell responses to AZD1222 COVID-19 vaccine. Regarding the study as a whole: Only 5 or 6 people who got AZD1222 tested seropositive at baseline.

The CDR3 sequence is 13 residues long. Germline V lookup: CDR1 SGHVS, CDR2 FNYEAQ. Remarks on this clone: The antigen is undetermined. A junction boundary mismatches the germline segment, possibly from a read error.

Profiled with immunoSEQ multiplex PCR; TCRdb holds only in-frame clones, not every one. The sample yields some 150,000 clones, over 85% seen once. The sequencing here drew on peripheral blood, taken 28 days after the second AZD1222 dose. V gene TRBV7-6 combines with J gene TRBJ1-1; D is undetermined. The clonotype was recovered from an adult who received the AZD1222 COVID-19 vaccine. In DNA, the CDR3 is TGTGCCAGCAGCCTAGCGGGCGACACTGAAGCTTTCTTT. It yields the protein CASSLAGDTEAFF.